This T cell receptor (beta chain) was profiled in a study of control samples from healthy donors and cancer patients. The CDR3 contains 13 residues. V was trimmed by 2 bases and J by 4 bases, leaving 8 bases between them. Germline values: CDR1 MDHEN, CDR2 SYDVKM. Measured with immunoSEQ multiplex PCR; TCRdb has only the in-frame clones, and not every one. The sample yields roughly 130,000 clones, about 94% seen once. The TCR comes from a man younger than 40 in good health. The J gene is TRBJ1-1, the V gene TRBV28; D perhaps matches TRBD1 (5 bases). Sequenced: blood. The CDR3 loop reads CASSLRGPTEAFF. In nucleotides, the CDR3 is TGTGCCAGCAGTTTAAGGGGCCCCACTGAAGCTTTCTTT. Filled out from reference TRBV28 and TRBJ1-1, the complete variable domain reads DVKVTQSSRYLVKRTGEKVFLECVQDMDHENMFWYRQDPGLGLRLIYFSYDVKMKEKGDIPEGYSVSREKKERFSLILESASTNQTSMYLCASSLRGPTEAFFGQGTRLTVV.